This paragraph reports one T cell receptor (beta chain). Its antigen is unknown. Nothing much larger sits one base from this clone, and base qualities are not available. The data stem from a study of molecular identifiers for immune sequencing clone quantification (dated by TCRdb to the late 2010s). For the wider study: For a replicate experiment, RNA from around 20,000 or 100,000 naive CD8 T cells was divided into five aliquots, and four of the five aliquots were sequenced. This methods study used CD8 T cells to benchmark TCR RNA copy counting and molecular-identifier clustering-based TCR repertoire sequencing (MIDCIRS).

The junction shows trimming of 2 bases on V and 3 bases on J, and the gene matches do not reach 12 bases of it. In the germline V gene (reference sequence), CDR1 corresponds to PRHDT and CDR2 to FYEKMQ. CDR3 length: 18 amino acids, cysteine to phenylalanine. The DNA shown is the 54-base CDR3, in frame from base 1. Libraries of naive CD8 T cells were built from anywhere between about 20,000 and 1,000,000 sorted cells, with 10%, 30% or 50% of the purified RNA used. On a BD FACSAria II, naive CD8 T cells were FACS-sorted as CD8+CD4-CCR7+CD45RA+ and collected into RLT Plus buffer. Detection sensitivity was tested by spiking Jurkat RNA equal to roughly ten TCR copies' worth into samples containing about 19,000-1,000,000 naive CD8 T cells. Enrichment of CD8 T cells was performed with RosetteSep CD8+ T Cell Enrichment Cocktail and Ficoll-Paque, after which ACK red cell lysis was carried out. Broader findings and caveats from the paper: The naive libraries included spiked-in Jurkat TCR RNA (around 9 copies' worth), and this Jurkat TCR RNA is not part of the donor repertoire. Identical TCR molecules sharing a barcode could cause highly expanded clone sizes to be underestimated. Spiked-in Jurkat TCR RNA equivalent to a single cell was reported to be detectable even among approximately 1.1 million naive CD8 T cells. When barcode sub-clustering was not used, chimeric consensus sequences inflated TCR diversity, with chimeras reaching as high as 47%. Approximately 2.7 recovered TCR RNA copies per cell were obtained by modeling, versus about 9 by digital PCR, implying a capture efficiency of 25% to 30%. In CMV-specific effector cells, clones with more than 20 RNA copies contained over 97% of molecules, whereas in naive cells such clones contained under 1% of molecules.

The receptor library was made with PCR. The run used a NextSeq 500. Bulk TCR libraries were generated as previously described, with the TCR primers listed in Table S5 used. The Qiagen AllPrep DNA/RNA kit was used to purify total RNA. Before any analysis, reads coming from multiple sequencing runs of the same library were combined into one pool. The authors' analysis ran thus. Reads were retained only if an exact TCR constant sequence was present, and the retained reads were trimmed to 150 nt and grouped according to their 12-nt molecular barcodes. Reads in each barcode group were sub-clustered using a 15% Levenshtein threshold, and a quality-weighted consensus sequence was built for each RNA molecule. Non-functional sequences were excluded, and lower-count sequences lying one edit away from another sequence were also excluded. Barcode sub-clusters with fewer than 20% of the maximum read count were removed, based on fitting two negative binomial distributions. TCRdb trimmed the raw reads at Q25, called clones with MiXCR and kept productive beta chains. Every CDR3 protein is listed once, alongside the most common genes and DNA of its rows. TCRdb, not the original authors, processed these V and J calls. The sample includes about half a million distinct CDR3 sequences, with 25% observed a single time. About 0.75% of the sample is held by the ten biggest clonotypes.

This sequence was found in a human donor in good health. Some libraries in this study had Jurkat cell RNA spiked in. Material for sequencing was naive CD8+ T cells from blood, with Jurkat cell RNA spiked in. Taken with the paper, the label for cell subset or site translates to: FACS-sorted CD8+CD4-CCR7+CD45RA+ naive T cells. The sequence links TRBV13 to TRBJ2-5, with TRBD1 matching 10 junction bases. The DNA is as follows: TGTGCCAGCAGCTTATCCCCAGGACAGGGGGATCCGGAAGAGACCCAGTACTTC. Translated, it reads CASSLSPGQGDPEETQYF.